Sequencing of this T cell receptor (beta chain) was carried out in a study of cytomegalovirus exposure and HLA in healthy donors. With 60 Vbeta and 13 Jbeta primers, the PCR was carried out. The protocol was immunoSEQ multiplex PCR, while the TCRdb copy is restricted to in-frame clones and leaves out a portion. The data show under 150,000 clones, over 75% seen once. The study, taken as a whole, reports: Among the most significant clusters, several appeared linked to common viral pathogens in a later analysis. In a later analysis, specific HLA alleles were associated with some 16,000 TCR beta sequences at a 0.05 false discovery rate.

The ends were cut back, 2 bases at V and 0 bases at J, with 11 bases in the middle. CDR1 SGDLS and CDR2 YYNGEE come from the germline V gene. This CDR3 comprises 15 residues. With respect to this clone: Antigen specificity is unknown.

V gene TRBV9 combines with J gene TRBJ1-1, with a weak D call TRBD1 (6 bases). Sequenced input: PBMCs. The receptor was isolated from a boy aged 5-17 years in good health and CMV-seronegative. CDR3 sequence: CASSVRQDMNTEAFF. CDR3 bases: TGTGCCAGCAGCGTCAGACAGGACATGAACACTGAAGCTTTCTTT.